This T cell receptor (beta chain) was identified during a study of blood T cells in healthy people across ages. The V gene lost 6 bases and the J gene lost 8 bases, with 19 bases spanning the gap. The CDR3 extends over 13 amino acids. Per the germline V gene, CDR1 is SQVTM and CDR2 is ANQGSEA. Then a second PCR, running about 6 to 12 cycles, was carried out with a sample-barcoded 5' primer and a J-beta primer mix. TCRdb redid the calling of the 5' RACE reads with MiXCR, one entry per CDR3 protein. This repertoire shows some 1.5 million distinct CDR3 sequences, under 55% found once; its top ten account for over 3.5%.

Sequencing used blood. This sequence originates from a woman between 18 and 29 years old in good health. V usage is TRBV29-1 and J usage is TRBJ1-2; D may be TRBD1 (5 bases). The CDR3 loop is CSVADRFSSGYTF. The CDR3, as DNA: TGCAGCGTCGCTGACAGATTTTCTAGCGGCTACACCTTC. The entire variable domain, with the rest obtained from reference TRBV29-1 and TRBJ1-2, is as follows: SAVISQKPSRDICQRGTSLTIQCQVDSQVTMMFWYRQQPGQSLTLIATANQGSEATYESGFVIDKFPISRPNLTFSTLTVSNMSPEDSSIYLCSVADRFSSGYTFGSGTRLTVV.